The clone carrying this TCR beta chain is a singleton in its sample. Its antigen remains unknown. The V end lost 6 bases, the J end lost 0 bases, and 12 bases lay between the germline ends. Per germline, CDR1 MNHNY and CDR2 SVGAGI (reference sequence). The CDR3 contains 15 residues. The data originate from a study of shared clonotypes between healthy human individuals. Study-wide points: Several donors held about 5.1% of naive CD4 clonotypes in common. Generation probability values for non-shared clonotypes were lower than those for clonotypes shared by all four donors.

All participating donors were Caucasian adults from Nashville, Tennessee. The data were produced by immunoSEQ multiplex PCR, yet TCRdb's version contains in-frame clones alone and is incomplete. The table shows under 2,500,000 clones, with 90% to 97% occurring only once. This TCR derives from a man aged 18 to 35 in good health. Specimen: naive CD4+ T cells sorted from blood. Subset in this sample: CD45RA+ positively selected. The chain uses TRBV6-6 and TRBJ2-1; maybe TRBD2 (6 bases). The DNA of the CDR3 is TGTGCCAGCAGGGAGCGGGTGAGCTCCTACAATGAGCAGTTCTTC. Translated, it gives CASRERVSSYNEQFF.